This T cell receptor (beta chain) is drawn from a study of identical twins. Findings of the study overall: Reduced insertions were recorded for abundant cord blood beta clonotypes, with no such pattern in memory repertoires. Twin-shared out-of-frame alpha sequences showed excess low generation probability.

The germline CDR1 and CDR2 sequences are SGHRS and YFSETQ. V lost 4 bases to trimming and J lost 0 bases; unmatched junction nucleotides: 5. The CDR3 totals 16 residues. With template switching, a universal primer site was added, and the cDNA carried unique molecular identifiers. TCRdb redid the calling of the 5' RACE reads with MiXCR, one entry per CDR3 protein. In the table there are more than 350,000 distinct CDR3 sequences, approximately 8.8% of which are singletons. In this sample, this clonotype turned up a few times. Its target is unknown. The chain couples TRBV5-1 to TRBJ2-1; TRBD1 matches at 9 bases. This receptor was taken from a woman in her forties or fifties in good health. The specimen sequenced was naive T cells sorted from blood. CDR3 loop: CASSPGQGSSYNEQFF. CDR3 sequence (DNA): TGCGCCAGCAGCCCGGGACAGGGAAGCTCCTACAATGAGCAGTTCTTC. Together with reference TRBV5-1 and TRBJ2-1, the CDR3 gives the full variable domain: KAGVTQTPRYLIKTRGQQVTLSCSPISGHRSVSWYQQTPGQGLQFLFEYFSETQRNKGNFPGRFSGRQFSNSRSEMNVSTLELGDSALYLCASSPGQGSSYNEQFFGPGTRLTVL.